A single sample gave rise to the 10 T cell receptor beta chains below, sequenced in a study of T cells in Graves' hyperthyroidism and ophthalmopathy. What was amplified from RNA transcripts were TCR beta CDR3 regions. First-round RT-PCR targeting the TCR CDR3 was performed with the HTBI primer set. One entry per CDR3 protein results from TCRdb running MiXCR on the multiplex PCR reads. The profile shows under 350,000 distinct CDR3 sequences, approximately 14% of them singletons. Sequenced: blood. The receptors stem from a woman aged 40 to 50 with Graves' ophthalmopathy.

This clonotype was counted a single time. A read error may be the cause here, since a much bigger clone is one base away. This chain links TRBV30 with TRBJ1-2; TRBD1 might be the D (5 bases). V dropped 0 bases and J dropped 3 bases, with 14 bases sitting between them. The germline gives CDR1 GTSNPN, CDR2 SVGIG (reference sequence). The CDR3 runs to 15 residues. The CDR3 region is CAWSVVGVAYYGYTF. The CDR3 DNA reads TGTGCCTGGAGTGTAGTAGGGGTGGCCTACTATGGCTACACCTTC.

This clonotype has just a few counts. The CDR3 sequence is CASSQGTGQKNIQYF. The CDR3, as DNA: TGTGCCAGCAGCCAAGGGACAGGGCAGAAAAACATTCAGTACTTC. The chain carries TRBV3-1 and TRBJ2-4, with 8 positions matching TRBD1. This CDR3 has 15 amino acids. Germline lookup yields CDR1 LGHDT and CDR2 YNNKEL (reference sequence). Trimming removed 1 base from V and 4 bases from J; junction bases left unmatched: 3.

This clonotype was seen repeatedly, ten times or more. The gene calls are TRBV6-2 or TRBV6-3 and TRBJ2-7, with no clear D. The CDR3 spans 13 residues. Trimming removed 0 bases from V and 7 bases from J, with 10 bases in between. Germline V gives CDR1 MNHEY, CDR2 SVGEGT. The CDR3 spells CASSYSGWEEQYF. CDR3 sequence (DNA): TGTGCCAGCAGTTACTCGGGGTGGGAAGAGCAGTACTTC.

In DNA, the CDR3 is TGCAGTGCTAGTACTAGCGCCGAGCAGTACTTC. This encodes CSASTSAEQYF. The chain carries TRBV20-1 and TRBJ2-7; TRBD2 matches 7 bases. The CDR3 totals 11 residues. CDR1 DFQATT and CDR2 SNEGSKA come from the germline V gene (reference sequence). J gave up 6 bases and V 3 bases, and 2 bases lay outside the gene matches.

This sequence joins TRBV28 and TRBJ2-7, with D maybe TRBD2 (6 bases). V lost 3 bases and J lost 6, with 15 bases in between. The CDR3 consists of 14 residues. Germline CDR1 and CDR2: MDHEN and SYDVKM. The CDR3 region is CASSFIRREGEQYF. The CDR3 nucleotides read TGTGCCAGCAGTTTCATACGGAGGGAAGGCGAGCAGTACTTC.

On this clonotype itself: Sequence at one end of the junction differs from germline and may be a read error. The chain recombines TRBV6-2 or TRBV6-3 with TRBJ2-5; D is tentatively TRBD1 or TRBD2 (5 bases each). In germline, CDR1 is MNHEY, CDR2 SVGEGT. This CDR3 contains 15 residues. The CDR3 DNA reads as TGTGTCAGCAGACCAAGGGGTGAGGGCAACGGGGCCCAGTACTTC. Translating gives CVSRPRGEGNGAQYF.

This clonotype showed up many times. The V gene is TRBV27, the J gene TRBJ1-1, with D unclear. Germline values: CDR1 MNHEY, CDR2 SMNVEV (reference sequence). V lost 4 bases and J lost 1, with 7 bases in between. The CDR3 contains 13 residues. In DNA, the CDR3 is TGTGCCAGCAGTTACTCTGGGAACACTGAAGCTTTCTTT. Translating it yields CASSYSGNTEAFF.

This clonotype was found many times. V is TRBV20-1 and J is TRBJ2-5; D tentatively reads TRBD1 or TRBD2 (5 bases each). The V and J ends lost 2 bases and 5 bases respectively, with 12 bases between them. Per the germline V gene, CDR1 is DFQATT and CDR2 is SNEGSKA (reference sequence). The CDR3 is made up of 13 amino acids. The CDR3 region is CSARNWGRETQYF. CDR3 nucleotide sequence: TGCAGTGCTAGAAATTGGGGACGGGAGACCCAGTACTTC.

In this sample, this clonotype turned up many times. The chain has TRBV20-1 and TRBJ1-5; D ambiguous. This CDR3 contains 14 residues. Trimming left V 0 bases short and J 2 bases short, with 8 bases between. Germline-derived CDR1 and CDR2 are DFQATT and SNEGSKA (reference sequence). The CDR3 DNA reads TGCAGTGCTAGAGATTCGAGGGGCAATCAGCCCCAGCATTTT. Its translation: CSARDSRGNQPQHF.

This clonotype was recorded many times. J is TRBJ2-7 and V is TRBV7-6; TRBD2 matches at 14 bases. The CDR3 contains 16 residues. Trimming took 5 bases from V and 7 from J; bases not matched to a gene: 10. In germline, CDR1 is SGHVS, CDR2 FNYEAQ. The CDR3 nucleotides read TGTGCCAGCAGCCAAGGGACTAGCGGGGGTAAAGGGGAGCAGTACTTC. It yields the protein CASSQGTSGGKGEQYF. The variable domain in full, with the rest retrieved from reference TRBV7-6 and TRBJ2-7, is GAGVSQSPRYKVTKRGQDVALRCDPISGHVSLYWYRQALGQGPEFLTYFNYEAQQDKSGLPNDRFSAERPEGSISTLTIQRTEQRDSAMYRCASSQGTSGGKGEQYFGPGTRLTVT.